Listed below are T cell receptor beta chains from one sample, sequenced in a study of CD8 T cells in Susac syndrome. TCRdb reprocessed the immunoSEQ multiplex PCR reads via MiXCR and lists one record per CDR3 protein. The sample has hundreds of thousands of distinct CDR3 sequences, around 95% seen once. The sequenced sample was CD4+ T cells from PBMCs. These receptor sequences come from a human donor with multiple sclerosis. The conserved cysteine and the conserved F or W are not part of the CDR3 here. Size is omitted from some rows. Given values are once, few, many or a class for expanded clones.

V gene	J gene	clone size	CDR3 protein
TRBV30	TRBJ1-6	-	AWIQRSSYNSPLH
TRBV23-1	TRBJ1-5	-	ASSLKQGEERHQPQH
TRBV30	TRBJ2-7	-	AWSAGPTKRT
TRBV7-3	TRBJ2-4	-	ASSPGQGNIQY
TRBV6-1	TRBJ1-1	-	ASSEAGRNTEAF
TRBV20-1	TRBJ2-7	-	SASSRNLVWEQY
TRBV7-9	TRBJ1-2	-	ASSFESGNYGYT
TRBV29-1	TRBJ1-2	-	SVQPEKYGYT
TRBV3-1	TRBJ1-1	once	ASSQFHKNTEAF
TRBV3-1	TRBJ2-3	-	AAGAGRDTQY
TRBV4-2	TRBJ2-3	-	ASSQESTGPGADTQY
TRBV20-1	TRBJ2-5	-	SAREAGEETQY
TRBV5-1	TRBJ2-7	-	ASSSGQAEDEQY
TRBV20-1	TRBJ2-1	-	SAPPNGYNEQF
TRBV5-4	TRBJ2-5	-	ASSSRLAGEETQY
TRBV12-3/TRBV12-4	TRBJ2-1	-	ASSLAQVQNSEQF
TRBV2	TRBJ1-5	-	ASSEGGQKPH
TRBV20-1	TRBJ1-1	once	SADGQGARNTEAF
TRBV29-1	TRBJ2-1	-	SVEDRLGQEQF
TRBV15	TRBJ2-3	-	ATSRDGGAGTDTQY
TRBV19	TRBJ2-3	-	ASSSSGEDPDTQY
TRBV29-1	TRBJ1-5	-	SVGGRDSNQPQH
TRBV6-1	TRBJ1-4	-	ASERASNEKLF
TRBV6-2/TRBV6-3	TRBJ1-2	-	ASATEAYGYT
TRBV9	TRBJ2-4	-	ASSVGSIAKNIQY
TRBV18	TRBJ1-1	-	ASSPGGSSTEAF
TRBV7-9	TRBJ2-7	-	ASSLDTGYEQY
TRBV7-9	TRBJ1-1	-	ASSPRDRDNTEAF
TRBV20-1	TRBJ2-1	-	SALRTGGNDEQF
TRBV6-6	TRBJ1-1	-	ASRTQGRTEAF
TRBV7-3	TRBJ2-2	-	ASSLNGFYTGELF
TRBV3-1	TRBJ2-7	-	ASSPTGTVSYEQY
TRBV6-1	TRBJ1-2	-	ASRIGDNYGYT
TRBV30	TRBJ1-5	few	AWSGGINQPQH
TRBV20-1	TRBJ2-3	-	SARDPLAGATDTQY
TRBV20-1	TRBJ1-2	-	SARDPTNYGYT
TRBV30	TRBJ1-6	-	AWSVPGQGLSLH
TRBV9	TRBJ2-3	-	ASSTLSGTDTQY
TRBV3-1	TRBJ1-2	-	ASSQGRDYGYT
TRBV7-9	TRBJ2-1	-	ASSIAGGPGNEQF
TRBV9	TRBJ1-2	-	ASSVGQGYGYT
TRBV5-8	TRBJ2-4	-	ASSFLKILNIQY
TRBV28	TRBJ2-3	-	ASGSGGPVDTGDTQY
TRBV14	TRBJ1-2	-	ASSPQGKGGYT
TRBV10-3	TRBJ1-2	-	AISESTGRGYGYT
TRBV4-1	TRBJ2-7	-	ASSQAERPTQQY
TRBV12-3/TRBV12-4	TRBJ1-2	-	ASSVGDRGNGYT
TRBV7-9	TRBJ2-3	-	ASGWTMSTDTQY
TRBV5-1	TRBJ2-3	-	ASSLGPAASTDTQY
TRBV20-1	TRBJ2-4	-	SARDLSGAAKNIQY
TRBV12-3/TRBV12-4	TRBJ1-6	-	ASSLVAGGNSPLH
TRBV4-1	TRBJ1-2	-	ASSQAGVGREGYT
TRBV29-1	TRBJ2-6	-	ALRSGANVLT
TRBV25-1	TRBJ1-6	-	ASSDLQLNSPLH
TRBV6-5	TRBJ2-5	-	ASTPSRGPQY
TRBV7-2	TRBJ2-1	few	ASSSPPRGNEQF